Listed below are T cell receptor beta chains from one sample, sequenced in a study of blood T cell repertoires in COVID-19. Profiling relied on immunoSEQ multiplex PCR, and the TCRdb table lists in-frame clones only, not all of them. The repertoire holds fewer than 250,000 clones, with around 80% as singletons. Input material: peripheral blood. The receptors stem from a man between 60 and 75 years old with acute or convalescent COVID-19. Both conserved end residues are part of each CDR3. Each record gives: clone size, D gene, V gene, J gene, CDR3 DNA, CDR3 protein. D genes are given only for firm matches. Clone sizes are given selectively: once, few, many, or a class where the clone is expanded.

clone_size: NA; d_call: NA; v_call: TRBV6-5; j_call: TRBJ1-1; cdr3_nt: TGTGCCAGCGTCCAGAACACTGAAGCTTTCTTT; cdr3_aa: CASVQNTEAFF
clone_size: NA; d_call: NA; v_call: TRBV3-1/TRBV3-2; j_call: TRBJ2-7; cdr3_nt: TGTGCCAGCAGCCAAGCTGGAGTAGCCCCCTACGAGCAGTACTTC; cdr3_aa: CASSQAGVAPYEQYF
clone_size: few; d_call: NA; v_call: TRBV29-1; j_call: TRBJ1-1; cdr3_nt: TGCAGCGCAGAACAGATGAACACTGAAGCTTTCTTT; cdr3_aa: CSAEQMNTEAFF
clone_size: few; d_call: NA; v_call: TRBV6-2/TRBV6-3; j_call: TRBJ2-7; cdr3_nt: TGTGCCAGCAGTTTAGGCGGGGCTTACTACGAGCAGTACTTC; cdr3_aa: CASSLGGAYYEQYF
clone_size: few; d_call: TRBD2; v_call: TRBV5-1; j_call: TRBJ2-7; cdr3_nt: TGCGCCAGCAGCCCTAGCGGGAGCGGGTACGAGCAGTACTTC; cdr3_aa: CASSPSGSGYEQYF
clone_size: NA; d_call: NA; v_call: TRBV10-3; j_call: TRBJ2-1; cdr3_nt: TGTGCCATCAGTGGGGCTCCCAGTGAGCAGTTCTTC; cdr3_aa: CAISGAPSEQFF
clone_size: NA; d_call: NA; v_call: TRBV3-1/TRBV3-2; j_call: TRBJ1-6; cdr3_nt: TGTGCCAGCAGCCAAGAATACCGGGTCGCAGCGGTACTGGACTCCTATAATTCACCCCTCCACTTT; cdr3_aa: CASSQEYRVAAVLDSYNSPLHF
clone_size: NA; d_call: TRBD2; v_call: TRBV10-1; j_call: TRBJ2-3; cdr3_nt: TGCGCCAGCAGTGGATCCCCGGGACTAGCGGGAGGGAGAGGCACAGATACGCAGTATTTT; cdr3_aa: CASSGSPGLAGGRGTDTQYF
clone_size: NA; d_call: NA; v_call: TRBV7-8; j_call: TRBJ2-1; cdr3_nt: TGTGCCAGCACACCCCAGCACAGTCTCCCGGACTCAAAGTTCTTC; cdr3_aa: CASTPQHSLPDSKFF
clone_size: NA; d_call: NA; v_call: TRBV19; j_call: TRBJ1-1; cdr3_nt: TGTGCCAGTAGTATAAGCGGTATGGGCACTGAAGCTTTCTTT; cdr3_aa: CASSISGMGTEAFF
clone_size: NA; d_call: TRBD2; v_call: TRBV5-1; j_call: TRBJ2-3; cdr3_nt: TGCGCCAGCTGCGATAGCGGGCTTAGCACAGATACGCAGTATTTT; cdr3_aa: CASCDSGLSTDTQYF
clone_size: once; d_call: TRBD1; v_call: TRBV4-1; j_call: TRBJ1-2; cdr3_nt: TGCGCCAGCAGCCAAGATAGCACAGCAGGGGGCTATGGCTACACCTTC; cdr3_aa: CASSQDSTAGGYGYTF
clone_size: NA; d_call: TRBD2; v_call: TRBV28; j_call: TRBJ2-5; cdr3_nt: TGTGCCAGCAGTTTGGTTAGCGGGGGATGGACAGATCAAGAGACCCAGTACTTC; cdr3_aa: CASSLVSGGWTDQETQYF
clone_size: NA; d_call: TRBD1; v_call: TRBV7-2; j_call: TRBJ1-4; cdr3_nt: TGTGCCAGCAGCCCGGGACAGGGGCTAACTCCGGGGAGGGAAAAACTGTTTTTT; cdr3_aa: CASSPGQGLTPGREKLFF
clone_size: few; d_call: TRBD1; v_call: TRBV6-5; j_call: TRBJ1-2; cdr3_nt: TGTGCCAGCAGTTCTACAGGGGGCAATGGCTACACCTTC; cdr3_aa: CASSSTGGNGYTF
clone_size: NA; d_call: TRBD2; v_call: TRBV27; j_call: TRBJ2-1; cdr3_nt: TGTGCCAGCAGTTTTGCGGGAGCGACGAATGAGCAGTTCTTC; cdr3_aa: CASSFAGATNEQFF
clone_size: NA; d_call: TRBD1; v_call: TRBV6-5; j_call: TRBJ2-2; cdr3_nt: TGTGCCAGCACCAGGGGACAGGCCACCGGGGAGCTGTTTTTT; cdr3_aa: CASTRGQATGELFF
clone_size: NA; d_call: NA; v_call: TRBV27; j_call: TRBJ1-2; cdr3_nt: TGTGCCAGCAGTGTCCAGTATAACTATGGCTACACCTTC; cdr3_aa: CASSVQYNYGYTF
clone_size: NA; d_call: TRBD2; v_call: TRBV19; j_call: TRBJ2-1; cdr3_nt: TGTGCCAGTAGTCTGCTGGGACTAGTTAATGAGCAGTTCTTC; cdr3_aa: CASSLLGLVNEQFF
clone_size: NA; d_call: TRBD1; v_call: TRBV5-1; j_call: TRBJ1-2; cdr3_nt: TGCGCCAGCAGCGTCTTGACAGGGGACTATGGCTACACCTTC; cdr3_aa: CASSVLTGDYGYTF
clone_size: NA; d_call: NA; v_call: TRBV2; j_call: TRBJ2-3; cdr3_nt: TGTGCCAGCAGTGAAGGATACGGGAGCGGAATTGGGAAAGATACGCAGTATTTT; cdr3_aa: CASSEGYGSGIGKDTQYF
clone_size: NA; d_call: TRBD2; v_call: TRBV6-5; j_call: TRBJ2-1; cdr3_nt: TGTGCCAGCAGTTACGGCGCGGGAGCCGCGGGGGATGAGCAGTTCTTC; cdr3_aa: CASSYGAGAAGDEQFF
clone_size: NA; d_call: TRBD1; v_call: TRBV7-6; j_call: TRBJ2-3; cdr3_nt: TGTGCCAGCAGCTGGACAGGGGAGAGGGATACGCAGTATTTT; cdr3_aa: CASSWTGERDTQYF
clone_size: NA; d_call: TRBD2; v_call: TRBV9; j_call: TRBJ2-6; cdr3_nt: TGTGCCAGCAGCGCCCTAGCGGGAGGGCCCATTGGGGCCAACGTCCTGACTTTC; cdr3_aa: CASSALAGGPIGANVLTF
clone_size: NA; d_call: TRBD1; v_call: TRBV19; j_call: TRBJ1-1; cdr3_nt: TGTGCCAGTAGTCCCACAGGGGGCTCGGGTCACACTGAAGCTTTCTTT; cdr3_aa: CASSPTGGSGHTEAFF
clone_size: NA; d_call: NA; v_call: TRBV6-1; j_call: TRBJ2-3; cdr3_nt: TGTGCCAGCAGTGAGGGGCTGGTTAGCACAGATACGCAGTATTTT; cdr3_aa: CASSEGLVSTDTQYF
clone_size: once; d_call: TRBD2; v_call: TRBV11-2; j_call: TRBJ2-1; cdr3_nt: TGTGCCAGCAGCTTAGGGGCGGGAGGTTCAAATGAGCAGTTCTTC; cdr3_aa: CASSLGAGGSNEQFF
clone_size: NA; d_call: NA; v_call: TRBV6-1; j_call: TRBJ2-1; cdr3_nt: TGTGCCAGCAGTGAAAGGAGCTCCTACAATGAGCAGTTCTTC; cdr3_aa: CASSERSSYNEQFF
clone_size: once; d_call: TRBD1; v_call: TRBV10-3; j_call: TRBJ1-5; cdr3_nt: TGTGCCATCAGTGACGGGACAGGTCTGCAGCCCCAGCATTTT; cdr3_aa: CAISDGTGLQPQHF
clone_size: few; d_call: NA; v_call: TRBV4-3; j_call: TRBJ2-7; cdr3_nt: TGCGCCAGCAGCCGGGAGATAGAATACGAGCAGTACTTC; cdr3_aa: CASSREIEYEQYF
clone_size: NA; d_call: TRBD1; v_call: TRBV30; j_call: TRBJ1-1; cdr3_nt: TGTGCCTGGACCAGGACAGGGGGGGGAACTGAAGCTTTCTTT; cdr3_aa: CAWTRTGGGTEAFF
clone_size: NA; d_call: NA; v_call: TRBV5-1; j_call: TRBJ1-3; cdr3_nt: TGCGCCAGCAGCTTGGGGGAGTCTGGAAACACCATATATTTT; cdr3_aa: CASSLGESGNTIYF
clone_size: NA; d_call: TRBD2; v_call: TRBV5-6; j_call: TRBJ2-3; cdr3_nt: TGTGCCAGCAGCTTGAGCGGGGGTTCAGATACGCAGTATTTT; cdr3_aa: CASSLSGGSDTQYF
clone_size: NA; d_call: NA; v_call: TRBV30; j_call: TRBJ2-4; cdr3_nt: TGTGCCTGGAGTGTCGAGAGGGTGGGCATTCAGTACTTC; cdr3_aa: CAWSVERVGIQYF
clone_size: NA; d_call: NA; v_call: TRBV5-1; j_call: TRBJ2-1; cdr3_nt: TGCGCCAGCAGCTTGGGTCAGGGTTTGTTCCACAATGAGCAGTTCTTC; cdr3_aa: CASSLGQGLFHNEQFF
clone_size: NA; d_call: TRBD1; v_call: TRBV4-3; j_call: TRBJ1-1; cdr3_nt: TGCGCCAGCAGCCAAGAGGACAGGCTAGCCGAGAACACTGAAGCTTTCTTT; cdr3_aa: CASSQEDRLAENTEAFF
clone_size: NA; d_call: NA; v_call: TRBV10-3; j_call: TRBJ1-3; cdr3_nt: TGTGCCATCACGGCGGGGGCTGGAAACACCATATATTTT; cdr3_aa: CAITAGAGNTIYF
clone_size: NA; d_call: TRBD1; v_call: TRBV19; j_call: TRBJ1-5; cdr3_nt: TGTGCCAGTAGTATGGACAGGAATCAGCCCCAGCATTTT; cdr3_aa: CASSMDRNQPQHF
clone_size: NA; d_call: NA; v_call: TRBV5-4; j_call: TRBJ2-1; cdr3_nt: TGTGCCAGCAGCTTGCCGGGACTCGGTTACAATGAGCAGTTCTTC; cdr3_aa: CASSLPGLGYNEQFF
clone_size: NA; d_call: NA; v_call: TRBV4-1; j_call: TRBJ2-1; cdr3_nt: TGCGCCAGCAGCCAAGGCGGGGAGACCTACAATGAGCAGTTCTTC; cdr3_aa: CASSQGGETYNEQFF
clone_size: NA; d_call: NA; v_call: TRBV7-2; j_call: TRBJ1-5; cdr3_nt: TGTGCCAGCAGCGGACAAAATCAGCCCCAGCATTTT; cdr3_aa: CASSGQNQPQHF
clone_size: NA; d_call: TRBD1; v_call: TRBV3-1/TRBV3-2; j_call: TRBJ2-1; cdr3_nt: TGTGCCAGCAGCCAGGGACAGGAACTCTACAATGAGCAGTTCTTC; cdr3_aa: CASSQGQELYNEQFF
clone_size: NA; d_call: TRBD2; v_call: TRBV12-5; j_call: TRBJ2-1; cdr3_nt: TGTGCTAGTGGTGGAGCGGGAGCTTCCTACAATGAGCAGTTCTTC; cdr3_aa: CASGGAGASYNEQFF
clone_size: NA; d_call: TRBD1; v_call: TRBV9; j_call: TRBJ2-2; cdr3_nt: TGTGCCAGCAGCGTCCCCGGGACAGGGGGCGTAAGAATGGCCGGGGAGCTGTTTTTT; cdr3_aa: CASSVPGTGGVRMAGELFF
clone_size: many; d_call: TRBD1; v_call: TRBV6-4; j_call: TRBJ1-2; cdr3_nt: TGTGCCAGCAGTGCCCAGGACAGGTCTGGCTACACCTTC; cdr3_aa: CASSAQDRSGYTF
clone_size: NA; d_call: TRBD2; v_call: TRBV11-2; j_call: TRBJ2-4; cdr3_nt: TGTGCCAGCAGCTCCGTAGCGGGGGAAAGGGACATTCAGTACTTC; cdr3_aa: CASSSVAGERDIQYF
clone_size: NA; d_call: TRBD1; v_call: TRBV7-9; j_call: TRBJ1-6; cdr3_nt: TGTGCCAGCAGCCGGGGACAGCTCTATAATTCACCCCTCCACTTT; cdr3_aa: CASSRGQLYNSPLHF
clone_size: NA; d_call: NA; v_call: TRBV18; j_call: TRBJ1-4; cdr3_nt: TGTGCCAGCTCACCACGGGCAGGGAATGAAAAACTGTTTTTT; cdr3_aa: CASSPRAGNEKLFF
clone_size: NA; d_call: TRBD2; v_call: TRBV5-4; j_call: TRBJ2-1; cdr3_nt: TGTGCCAGCAGTCAATCGGGAGGGGGTAGCTCCTACAATGAGCAGTTCTTC; cdr3_aa: CASSQSGGGSSYNEQFF
clone_size: NA; d_call: NA; v_call: TRBV6-5; j_call: TRBJ2-1; cdr3_nt: TGTGCCAGCAGTTACTCAACGACTAACTACAATGAGCAGTTCTTC; cdr3_aa: CASSYSTTNYNEQFF
clone_size: NA; d_call: NA; v_call: TRBV27; j_call: TRBJ2-7; cdr3_nt: TGTGCCAGCAGTTTAAACCGGGACACGGTCTCCTACGAGCAGTACTTC; cdr3_aa: CASSLNRDTVSYEQYF
clone_size: NA; d_call: TRBD2; v_call: TRBV19; j_call: TRBJ2-1; cdr3_nt: TGTGCCAGTACCTACAGGGGGTCTAGCGGGAGCTACAATGAGCAGTTCTTC; cdr3_aa: CASTYRGSSGSYNEQFF
clone_size: few; d_call: TRBD1; v_call: TRBV5-1; j_call: TRBJ2-7; cdr3_nt: TGCGCCAGCAAAATAGTGACCGGGACAGACTACGAGCAGTACTTC; cdr3_aa: CASKIVTGTDYEQYF
clone_size: NA; d_call: NA; v_call: TRBV19; j_call: TRBJ1-5; cdr3_nt: TGTGCCAGCGGTCCTCTTAGCAATCAGCCCCAGCATTTT; cdr3_aa: CASGPLSNQPQHF
clone_size: NA; d_call: NA; v_call: TRBV28; j_call: TRBJ2-1; cdr3_nt: TGTGCCAGCAGTGTAATAAGACAGCCCAATGAGCAGTTCTTC; cdr3_aa: CASSVIRQPNEQFF
clone_size: NA; d_call: TRBD1; v_call: TRBV13; j_call: TRBJ1-5; cdr3_nt: TGTGCCAGCAGCCTCCGGCGGGACAGGGTGGGGGAAAGCAATCAGCCCCAGCATTTT; cdr3_aa: CASSLRRDRVGESNQPQHF
clone_size: NA; d_call: TRBD2; v_call: TRBV7-2; j_call: TRBJ2-3; cdr3_nt: TGTGCCAGCAGCTTAACGAACGGGAGGGCCGTGGCAACAGATACGCAGTATTTT; cdr3_aa: CASSLTNGRAVATDTQYF
clone_size: NA; d_call: NA; v_call: TRBV12-5; j_call: TRBJ1-2; cdr3_nt: TGTGCTAGTGGTTTGAAGTATCTGGCTAGCGATGGCTACACCTTC; cdr3_aa: CASGLKYLASDGYTF